The T cell receptor beta chain described here comes from a study of PD-1 blockade in mismatch repair-deficient tumors. Sequenced by immunoSEQ multiplex PCR; TCRdb stores in-frame clones only, minus some. The sample lists about 120,000 clones, 85% to 90% occurring once. A note on this clone: Other DNA sequences within the sample encode an identical CDR3.

There are 11 residues in the CDR3. CDR1 is SEHNR and CDR2 is FQNEAQ in the germline V gene (reference sequence). V was clipped by 4 bases and J by 4 bases, with 5 bases between them. V is TRBV7-9 and J is TRBJ2-7; D is unresolved. The sequence derives from an adult with mismatch repair-deficient cancer. The sample here was peripheral blood, taken approximately 73 weeks after starting pembrolizumab. For the CDR3, the DNA is TGTGCCAGCAGCTCGACGTACGAGCAGTACTTC. Its protein is CASSSTYEQYF.